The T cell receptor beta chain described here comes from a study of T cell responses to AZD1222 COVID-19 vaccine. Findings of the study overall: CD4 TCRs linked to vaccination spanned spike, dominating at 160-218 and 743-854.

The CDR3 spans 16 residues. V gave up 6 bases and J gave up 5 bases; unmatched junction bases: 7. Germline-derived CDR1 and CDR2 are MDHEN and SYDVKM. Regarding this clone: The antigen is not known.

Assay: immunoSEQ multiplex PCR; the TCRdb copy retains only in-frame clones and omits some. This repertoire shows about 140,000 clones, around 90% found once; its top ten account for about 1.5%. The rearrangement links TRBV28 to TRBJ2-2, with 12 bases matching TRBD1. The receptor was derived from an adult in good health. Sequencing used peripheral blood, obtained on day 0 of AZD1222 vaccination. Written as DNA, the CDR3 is TGTGCCAGCAGGTCCGGGACAGGGGGCGAGACCGGGGAGCTGTTTTTT. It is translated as CASRSGTGGETGELFF.